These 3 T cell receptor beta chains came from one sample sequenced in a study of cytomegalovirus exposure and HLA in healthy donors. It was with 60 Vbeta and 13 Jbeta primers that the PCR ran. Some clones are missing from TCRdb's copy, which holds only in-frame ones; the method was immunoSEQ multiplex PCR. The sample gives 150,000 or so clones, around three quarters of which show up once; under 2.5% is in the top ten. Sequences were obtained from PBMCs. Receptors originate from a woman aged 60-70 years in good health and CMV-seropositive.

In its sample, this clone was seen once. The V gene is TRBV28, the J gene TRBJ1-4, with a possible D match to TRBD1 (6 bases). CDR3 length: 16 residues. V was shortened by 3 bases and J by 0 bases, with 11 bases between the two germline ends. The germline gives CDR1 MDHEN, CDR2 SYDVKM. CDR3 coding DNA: TGTGCCAGCAGTTTCCACAGGGCAGCAACTAATGAAAAACTGTTTTTT. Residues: CASSFHRAATNEKLFF.

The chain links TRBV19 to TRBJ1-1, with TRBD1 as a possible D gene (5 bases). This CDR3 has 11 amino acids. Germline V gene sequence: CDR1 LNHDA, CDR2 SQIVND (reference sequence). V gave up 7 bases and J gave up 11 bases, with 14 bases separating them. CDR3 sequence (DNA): TGTGCCAGTATGGGCGTAGGGGCCGCTTTCTTT. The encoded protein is CASMGVGAAFF. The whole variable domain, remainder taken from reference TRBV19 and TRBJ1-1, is DGGITQSPKYLFRKEGQNVTLSCEQNLNHDAMYWYRQDPGQGLRLIYYSQIVNDFQKGDIAEGYSVSREKKESFPLTVTSAQKNPTAFYLCASMGVGAAFFGQGTRLTVV.

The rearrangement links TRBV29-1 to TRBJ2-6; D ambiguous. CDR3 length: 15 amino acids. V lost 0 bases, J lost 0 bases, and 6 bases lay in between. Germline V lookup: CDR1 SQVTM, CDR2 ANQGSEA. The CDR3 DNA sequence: TGCAGCGTTGAAGACACCGGCTCTGGGGCCAACGTCCTGACTTTC. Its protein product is CSVEDTGSGANVLTF.